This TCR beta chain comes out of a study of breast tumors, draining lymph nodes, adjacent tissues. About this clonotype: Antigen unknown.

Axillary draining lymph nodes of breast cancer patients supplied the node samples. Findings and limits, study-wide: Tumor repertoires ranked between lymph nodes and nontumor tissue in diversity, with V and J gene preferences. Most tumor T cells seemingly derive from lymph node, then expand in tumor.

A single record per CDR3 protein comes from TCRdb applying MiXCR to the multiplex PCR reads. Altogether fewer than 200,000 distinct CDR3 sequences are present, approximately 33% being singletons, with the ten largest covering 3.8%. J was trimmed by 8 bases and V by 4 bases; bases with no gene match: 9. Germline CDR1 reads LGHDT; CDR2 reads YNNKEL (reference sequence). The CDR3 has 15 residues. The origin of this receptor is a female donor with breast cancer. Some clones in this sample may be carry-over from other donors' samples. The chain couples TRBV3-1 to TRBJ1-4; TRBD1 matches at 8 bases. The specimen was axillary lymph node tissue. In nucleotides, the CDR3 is TGTGCCAGCAGCCGTGGACAGGGATTCGACGAAAAACTGTTTTTT. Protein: CASSRGQGFDEKLFF.